These T cell receptor beta chains were read from a single sample in a study of Ad26.COV2.S vaccination and SARS-CoV-2 variants. Libraries were prepared by immunoSEQ multiplex PCR; TCRdb keeps only in-frame clonotypes and omits some of them. The table records some 450,000 clones, 90% of them present only once. The material was peripheral blood, obtained in a trial of Ad26.COV2.S vaccine versus placebo. The source of these receptors is a person between 18 and 65 years old who received the Ad26.COV2.S COVID-19 vaccine or a placebo. Both conserved end residues are part of each CDR3. A D gene is named only where the DNA matches it firmly. The size entry is marked missing in some rows and otherwise reads once, few, many or a size class.

abundance	d_gene	j_gene	v_gene	CDR3nt	CDR3aa
.	.	TRBJ1-1	TRBV7-2	TGTGCCAGCAGCTTAATTGGTGGGGACACTGAAGCTTTCTTT	CASSLIGGDTEAFF
.	TRBD2	TRBJ2-7	TRBV7-8	TGTGCCAGCAGCTTCTTAGCGGGAGGTAGCTCCTACGAGCAGTACTTC	CASSFLAGGSSYEQYF
.	TRBD2	TRBJ2-2	TRBV5-1	TGCGCCAGCAGCATGAGACGACTAGCGGGAATAGCCGGGGAGCTGTTTTTT	CASSMRRLAGIAGELFF
.	.	TRBJ1-5	TRBV5-6	TGTGCCAGCAGCTTGGCGGGGGTGAGCAATCAGCCCCAGCATTTT	CASSLAGVSNQPQHF
.	TRBD2	TRBJ2-1	TRBV29-1	TGCAGCGTGTACACCGGACTAGCGGGAGGGTATGAGCAGTTCTTC	CSVYTGLAGGYEQFF
once	.	TRBJ1-5	TRBV4-1	TGCGCCAGCAGCCAAGGGGCAGTCAATCAGCCCCAGCATTTT	CASSQGAVNQPQHF
.	.	TRBJ2-7	TRBV12-3/TRBV12-4	TGTGCCAGCAGTTACGACGCTTACGAGCAGTACTTC	CASSYDAYEQYF
.	TRBD2	TRBJ2-7	TRBV5-1	TGCGCCAGCAGCTTGGTTAGCGGGAGTGACGAGCAGTACTTC	CASSLVSGSDEQYF
.	TRBD2	TRBJ2-7	TRBV6-2/TRBV6-3	TGTGCCAGCAGTTACATAAGCGACAGGGGACTAGCGGGAGGGCCCCACGAGCAGTACTTC	CASSYISDRGLAGGPHEQYF
.	.	TRBJ2-7	TRBV27	TGTGCCAGCAGTTTGCCCGGAAGGGAGGAGCAGTACTTC	CASSLPGREEQYF
.	TRBD2	TRBJ2-1	TRBV5-6	TGTGCCAGCAGCTTGGAAGTAGGGAGGGGTGAGCAGTTCTTC	CASSLEVGRGEQFF
.	.	TRBJ2-1	TRBV19	TGTGCCAGTAGTAGATCTGCAGGGTATCTTGGGAATGAGCAGTTCTTC	CASSRSAGYLGNEQFF
.	TRBD1	TRBJ1-2	TRBV28	TGTGCCAGCAGTGCTCCGACAGGGGGGATGTCGGGAGGCTACACCTTC	CASSAPTGGMSGGYTF
.	.	TRBJ2-1	TRBV4-3	TGCGCCAGCAGCCAGGAACTAGTTGGTGTTCACGAGCAGTTCTTC	CASSQELVGVHEQFF
.	TRBD2	TRBJ2-1	TRBV7-8	TGTGCCAGCAGCGCCAAGACTAGCGGGAGGGCCGGTGAGCAGTTCTTC	CASSAKTSGRAGEQFF
.	.	TRBJ1-1	TRBV27	TGTGCCAGCAGTTTATCGGGACACCTGAACACTGAAGCTTTCTTT	CASSLSGHLNTEAFF
.	TRBD2	TRBJ2-7	TRBV20-1	TGCAGTGCGGGAGCGGGGGACGAGCAGTACTTC	CSAGAGDEQYF
.	.	TRBJ2-5	TRBV19	TGTGCCAGTAGTCCTGGGACCTTCCAAGAGACCCAGTACTTC	CASSPGTFQETQYF
.	TRBD2	TRBJ2-1	TRBV5-6	TGTGCCAGCAGCTTTCTACTAGCGGTTAGCTCCTACAATGAGCAGTTCTTC	CASSFLLAVSSYNEQFF
.	.	TRBJ2-2	TRBV28	TGTGCCAGCAGTGGCACCTACACCGGGGAGCTGTTTTTT	CASSGTYTGELFF
.	.	TRBJ2-3	TRBV29-1	TGCAGCGTCATCCCGGGAGTTCGGCCAGATACGCAGTATTTT	CSVIPGVRPDTQYF
.	TRBD2	TRBJ2-3	TRBV4-2	TGTGCCAGCAGCTCACGACTAGCGGGAGACAGGGGCACAGATACGCAGTATTTT	CASSSRLAGDRGTDTQYF
.	.	TRBJ2-2	TRBV5-6	TGTGCCAGCAGCGGGGAACCGGGCACTTACGGGGAGCTGTTTTTT	CASSGEPGTYGELFF
few	TRBD1	TRBJ2-3	TRBV19	TGTGCCAGTAGTATCGGGACAGGGTACACAGATACGCAGTATTTT	CASSIGTGYTDTQYF
once	.	TRBJ2-7	TRBV7-2	TGTGCCAGCAGCTACCCACCCCGGGACCACTACGAGCAGTACTTC	CASSYPPRDHYEQYF
.	.	TRBJ2-1	TRBV7-8	TGTGCCAGCAGCTTAGATGGTAGGGGGAGCTCCTACAATGAGCAGTTCTTC	CASSLDGRGSSYNEQFF
.	TRBD2	TRBJ2-3	TRBV20-1	TGCAGTGCTAGTGCGGGAGGGCCCGGCACAGATACGCAGTATTTT	CSASAGGPGTDTQYF
.	TRBD1	TRBJ1-1	TRBV20-1	TGCAGTGCTAGTGACACAGGGGAAGTGAACACTGAAGCTTTCTTT	CSASDTGEVNTEAFF